The rows below give T cell receptor beta chains drawn from one sample of a study of cytomegalovirus exposure and HLA in healthy donors. The table came from immunoSEQ multiplex PCR; TCRdb's copy has only in-frame clones and leaves some out. The sample lists about 190,000 clones, more than 65% occurring once. The specimen was PBMCs. All receptors derive from a woman in her 30s in good health and CMV-seropositive. The CDR3 runs from the conserved cysteine through the conserved F or W. D genes are given only for firm matches. The listing skips clone size in some rows; elsewhere it reads once, few, many or a size class.

CDR3nt	CDR3aa	abundance	j_gene	d_gene	len	v_gene
TGTGCCAGCAGTCCGTCGGGGGGGTGGGGGACTGAAGCTTTCTTT	CASSPSGGWGTEAFF	NA	TRBJ1-1	NA	15	TRBV28
TGTGCCAGCAGTTTAGGTCAGTTCTACGAGCAGTACTTC	CASSLGQFYEQYF	NA	TRBJ2-7	NA	13	TRBV27
TGTGCCAGCAGCTGGGGACTCCTTGAGCCCCAGCATTTT	CASSWGLLEPQHF	few	TRBJ1-5	NA	13	TRBV7-9
TGTGCCAGCAGGTCACTAGCGTCTAGCACAGATACGCAGTATTTT	CASRSLASSTDTQYF	NA	TRBJ2-3	TRBD2	15	TRBV7-2
TGTGCCAGCAGTAAACCGCCGGGACTAGCGGGTTTGGTTTACAATGAGCAGTTCTTC	CASSKPPGLAGLVYNEQFF	NA	TRBJ2-1	TRBD2	19	TRBV6-7
TGTGCCAGCAGTTTCAGGGGCTTGGGAGATCAGCCCCAGCATTTT	CASSFRGLGDQPQHF	NA	TRBJ1-5	NA	15	TRBV28
TGCGCCAGCAGCTTGGGAATAGCCCAATTAGATGGCTACACCTTC	CASSLGIAQLDGYTF	NA	TRBJ1-2	NA	15	TRBV5-1
TGTGCCAGCGGACCGGGACTAGCGGGAGCTGAGCAGTTCTTC	CASGPGLAGAEQFF	NA	TRBJ2-1	TRBD2	14	TRBV14
TGTGCCAGCAGGCTGTCTCTTGGGACAGGGGACACTGAAGCTTTCTTT	CASRLSLGTGDTEAFF	NA	TRBJ1-1	TRBD1	16	TRBV6-6
TGTGCCAGCAGTCCTGAAGCGGGAGGCAACGAGCAGTACTTC	CASSPEAGGNEQYF	NA	TRBJ2-7	TRBD2	14	TRBV5-4
TGTGCCAGCAGTCCCCGGACTAGCGGGAGGCCAGATACGCAGTATTTT	CASSPRTSGRPDTQYF	few	TRBJ2-3	TRBD2	16	TRBV27
TGTGCCAGCAGTGACGATTTAGGGGCAGATACGCAGTATTTT	CASSDDLGADTQYF	NA	TRBJ2-3	NA	14	TRBV6-4
TGTGCCAGCAGCTCCTTATTGACAGGAAACAATCAAGCTTTCTTT	CASSSLLTGNNQAFF	NA	TRBJ1-1	NA	15	TRBV11-2
TGTGCCAGCAGCGTTAGGACAGGGCGGAGAGGAAACACCATATATTTT	CASSVRTGRRGNTIYF	NA	TRBJ1-3	TRBD1	16	TRBV2
TGTGCCAGCAGCTGGGGGACAGAAATGAACACTGAAGCTTTCTTT	CASSWGTEMNTEAFF	NA	TRBJ1-1	TRBD1	15	TRBV5-6
TGTGCCAGCAGCTATAACCGAGCGGGCCGTCCCCAAGAGACCCAGTACTTC	CASSYNRAGRPQETQYF	NA	TRBJ2-5	NA	17	TRBV7-9
TGTGCCAGCAGTTTAGGCGGGGAAGGGGATGAAGCTTTCTTT	CASSLGGEGDEAFF	once	TRBJ1-1	NA	14	TRBV27
TGTGCCAGCAGCCCCCGGCGGGATCTCACAGATACGCAGTATTTT	CASSPRRDLTDTQYF	NA	TRBJ2-3	NA	15	TRBV11-1
TGTGCCAGCAGTTTTGGGCAGACCTTCGATGAGCAGTTCTTC	CASSFGQTFDEQFF	NA	TRBJ2-1	NA	14	TRBV27
TGCGCCAGCAGCGACAGGGTCCTCTCTCCGAACACTGAAGCTTTCTTT	CASSDRVLSPNTEAFF	NA	TRBJ1-1	TRBD1	16	TRBV5-1
TGTGCCAGCAGCCAAGATCTAGCGGTCATGGGGTCCGAGCAGTACTTC	CASSQDLAVMGSEQYF	NA	TRBJ2-7	TRBD2	16	TRBV14
TGTGCCAGTAGTATACCGGGACAGGGTACTGAAGCTTTCTTT	CASSIPGQGTEAFF	NA	TRBJ1-1	TRBD1	14	TRBV19
TGTGCCACTAGGCGAGGAGGTCGGGCAGAACAGCCCCAGCATTTT	CATRRGGRAEQPQHF	NA	TRBJ1-5	NA	15	TRBV28
TGTGCCAGCAGTTTTTCACCCTTGAGCCGCGGGGAGCTGTTTTTT	CASSFSPLSRGELFF	NA	TRBJ2-2	NA	15	TRBV27